The 29 T cell receptor beta chains below come from one sample, sequenced in a study of T cell changes during pregnancy in multiple sclerosis. Profiling relied on immunoSEQ multiplex PCR, and the TCRdb table lists in-frame clones only, not all of them. Counted here are some 97,000 clones, approximately 92% occurring once; the ten biggest clones make up approximately 1.2%. The sequences come from peripheral blood, collected in the second trimester of pregnancy. These receptors all come from a female donor with multiple sclerosis, enrolled in a pregnancy study.

J is TRBJ2-5 and V is TRBV30, with TRBD2 identical over 9 bases. The ends lost 1 base at V and 5 bases at J; junction bases unmatched: 5. CDR1 is GTSNPN, CDR2 SVGIG, per germline (reference sequence). CDR3 length: 14 residues. CDR3 bases: TGTGCCTGGAGTGGGCGGGGGGGCGAGGAGACCCAGTACTTC. This encodes CAWSGRGGEETQYF.

The rearrangement joins TRBV27 to TRBJ1-2; the D gene is possibly TRBD1 (5 bases). The length of the CDR3 is 14 residues. Germline V gene lookup returns CDR1 MNHEY and CDR2 SMNVEV (reference sequence). V was clipped by 3 bases and J by 6 bases, with 14 bases between them. Here the CDR3 DNA reads TGTGCCAGCAGTTTCGCCAGGGCGCAGGATGGCTACACCTTC. It encodes CASSFARAQDGYTF.

The gene calls are TRBV30 and TRBJ1-3; no reliable D call. Deletions cut 0 bases from V and 11 bases from J, with 14 bases between. The germline CDR1 and CDR2 sequences are GTSNPN and SVGIG (reference sequence). The CDR3 length is 13 residues. CDR3 bases: TGTGCCTGGAGTGTAGCGAACCAGGAGGCCATATATTTT. It encodes CAWSVANQEAIYF.

This chain joins TRBV19 and TRBJ2-2; TRBD2 agrees at 8 bases. Germline assignment: CDR1 LNHDA and CDR2 SQIVND (reference sequence). The CDR3 sequence is 14 residues long. With 7 bases clipped from V and 4 bases from J, the junction kept 5 bases outside the gene matches. The CDR3 spells CASKGLAGTGELFF. CDR3 nucleotides: TGTGCCAGTAAGGGGCTAGCGGGCACCGGGGAGCTGTTTTTT.

This chain's CDR3 is CASSSVQGGSPLHF. The CDR3, as DNA: TGTGCCAGCAGTTCAGTTCAGGGAGGTTCACCCCTCCACTTT. V gene TRBV6-6 combines with J gene TRBJ1-6; the D gene is possibly TRBD1 (5 bases). The CDR3 sequence is 14 residues long. Germline V gene data show CDR1 as MNHNY and CDR2 as SVGAGI (reference sequence). Trimming stripped 4 bases from V and 9 bases from J, with 13 bases between.

The V and J genes are TRBV2 and TRBJ2-7; D may be TRBD2 (5 bases). This CDR3 is 13 amino acids long. CDR1 and CDR2 (germline): SNHLY, FYNNEI. With 5 bases removed from V and 5 bases from J, the gap between germline ends came to 13 bases. CDR3 DNA: TGTGCCAGCAGTCAGATCGGGGTCAACGAGCAGTACTTC. Translated: CASSQIGVNEQYF.

The chain uses TRBV7-9 and TRBJ2-7; 7 nucleotides line up with TRBD2. The CDR3 loop spans 12 amino acids. Germline lookup yields CDR1 SEHNR and CDR2 FQNEAQ (reference sequence). V shed 5 bases and J 6 bases; nucleotides not matched to a gene: 4. As DNA, the CDR3 is TGTGCCAGCAGCGCCGGGACTACCGAGCAGTACTTC. Translation gives CASSAGTTEQYF.

Of note for this clone: This sample includes further DNA sequences coding for the same CDR3. The V gene is TRBV19, the J gene TRBJ2-3, with TRBD1 matching over 8 bases. V was clipped by 5 bases and J by 1 base; unmatched bases: 5. The germline CDR1 and CDR2 sequences are LNHDA and SQIVND (reference sequence). This CDR3 contains 15 residues. The CDR3 region is CASSRPGQGTDTQYF. Written as DNA, the CDR3 is TGTGCCAGTAGTCGGCCGGGACAGGGCACAGATACGCAGTATTTT. The variable domain in full, with the rest retrieved from reference TRBV19 and TRBJ2-3, is DGGITQSPKYLFRKEGQNVTLSCEQNLNHDAMYWYRQDPGQGLRLIYYSQIVNDFQKGDIAEGYSVSREKKESFPLTVTSAQKNPTAFYLCASSRPGQGTDTQYFGPGTRLTVL.

The chain couples TRBV18 to TRBJ2-5, with a tentative D call TRBD2 (5 bases). Per germline, CDR1 KGHSH and CDR2 LQKENI. There are 14 residues in the CDR3. Trimming took off 4 bases at V and 2 bases at J, with 11 bases between the two ends. CDR3 DNA sequence: TGTGCCAGCTCACTAGCTAGCCAGCAAGAGACCCAGTACTTC. Its translation: CASSLASQQETQYF.

This chain uses TRBV5-1 with TRBJ1-5, with D maybe TRBD1 (5 bases). This CDR3 has 14 residues. Germline V lookup: CDR1 SGHRS, CDR2 YFSETQ. With 2 bases removed from V and 5 bases from J, the gap between germline ends came to 11 bases. The DNA for the CDR3 is TGCGCCAGCAGCTTCTCGCCGGGGGATCAGCCCCAGCATTTT. It codes for CASSFSPGDQPQHF.

The chain combines TRBV25-1 with TRBJ1-4; 7 positions agree with TRBD1. The CDR3 is 15 residues long. Losses at the gene ends were 2 bases for V and 5 bases for J; bases not matched to a gene: 5. The germline V gene has CDR1 MGHDK and CDR2 SYGVNS. The CDR3 loop is CASSERSRGNEKLFF. Here the CDR3 DNA reads TGTGCCAGCAGTGAACGAAGCAGGGGGAATGAAAAACTGTTTTTT.

This chain uses TRBV4-2 with TRBJ2-5; TRBD2 matches at 10 bases. V lost 4 bases and J lost 0; bases outside the gene matches: 23. The CDR3 loop spans 22 amino acids. Germline loops: CDR1 LGHNA, CDR2 YNFKEQ. CDR3 loop: CASSRPPRSRAGGLRYQETQYF. DNA for the CDR3: TGTGCCAGCAGCCGACCTCCCCGGAGTAGAGCGGGGGGGCTTCGGTACCAAGAGACCCAGTACTTC.

The rearrangement uses TRBV9 and TRBJ2-3, with D maybe TRBD1 (6 bases). The germline V gene encodes CDR1 SGDLS and CDR2 YYNGEE. CDR3 length: 13 residues. V lost 8 bases and J lost 2, with 12 bases in between. In DNA, the CDR3 is TGTGCCAGTAAAGGACAGATCACAGATACGCAGTATTTT. Its protein is CASKGQITDTQYF.

The rearrangement joins TRBV2 to TRBJ2-1, with 8 bases that match TRBD1. The germline V gene has CDR1 SNHLY and CDR2 FYNNEI. V dropped 6 bases and J dropped 14; count of bases not matched to a gene: 6. The CDR3 runs 11 residues. CDR3 region: CASSPDRVEFF. The CDR3 region has the DNA TGTGCCAGCAGCCCGGACAGGGTTGAGTTCTTC.

This clone was detected once. The chain has TRBV29-1 and TRBJ2-7, with 9 bases that match TRBD1. J gave up 0 bases and V 6 bases, and 6 bases lay outside the gene matches. CDR3 length equals 14 residues. The germline V gene encodes CDR1 SQVTM and CDR2 ANQGSEA. The CDR3 region is CSVGGQGLSYEQYF. Here the CDR3 DNA reads TGCAGCGTCGGGGGACAGGGACTCTCCTACGAGCAGTACTTC.

V gene TRBV6-1 combines with J gene TRBJ2-7; D perhaps matches TRBD1 (6 bases). Germline V gene sequence: CDR1 MNHNS, CDR2 SASEGT. The CDR3 runs 13 residues. V lost 7 bases and J 2 bases, leaving 12 bases between the germline ends. For the CDR3, the DNA is TGTGCCAGCAACCGACAGGAGACCTACGAGCAGTACTTC. Amino acid sequence: CASNRQETYEQYF.

The rearrangement links TRBV2 to TRBJ2-4; possibly TRBD2 for D (6 bases). V was pared by 7 bases and J by 5 bases, with 15 bases between. CDR3 length equals 14 residues. Germline V CDR1 and CDR2: SNHLY, FYNNEI. The DNA for the CDR3 is TGTGCCAGCAAGGGTAGGAGGGAGGAAAACATTCAGTACTTC. Protein product: CASKGRREENIQYF.

The table lists this clone with a count of one. Additional DNA sequences in this sample encode the identical CDR3. This chain uses TRBV6-5 with TRBJ2-5, with D perhaps matching TRBD2 (6 bases). V was pared by 0 bases and J by 2 bases, with 10 bases between. Germline CDR1 and CDR2: MNHEY and SVGAGI. The CDR3 consists of 15 residues. The CDR3 region is CASSYSQGGQETQYF. The DNA of the CDR3 is TGTGCCAGCAGTTACTCCCAGGGAGGTCAAGAGACCCAGTACTTC.

This clone was recorded only once. The chain uses TRBV7-8 and TRBJ1-2; D unresolved. Trimming cost V 5 bases and J 2 bases, with 15 bases left between them. The CDR3 sequence is 15 residues long. Per germline, CDR1 SGHVS and CDR2 FQNEAQ. The CDR3 nucleotides read TGTGCCAGCAGCCCCCCGGGGAGCGAGAACTATGGCTACACCTTC. Protein sequence: CASSPPGSENYGYTF.

In DNA form, the CDR3 reads TGTGCCACCTACACTCGCGGGGGCTGGGGAAACACCATATATTTT. This encodes CATYTRGGWGNTIYF. The rearrangement joins TRBV2 to TRBJ1-3, with D possibly matching TRBD1 (6 bases). The germline V gene encodes CDR1 SNHLY and CDR2 FYNNEI. The CDR3 sequence is 15 residues long. The V end lost 10 bases, the J end lost 4 bases, and 20 bases lay between the germline ends.

This clone was counted once. DNA of the CDR3: TGCGCCAGCAGCTCCGGGGACAGGGTCGTGGACACCGGGGAGCTGTTTTTT. This gives the protein CASSSGDRVVDTGELFF. This sequence joins TRBV5-1 and TRBJ2-2; 9 bases match TRBD1. Germline V gives CDR1 SGHRS, CDR2 YFSETQ. The V gene end was trimmed by 3 bases and the J gene end by 3 bases; junction bases not matched to a gene: 9. This CDR3 region has 17 residues.

This chain uses TRBV29-1 with TRBJ2-7, with TRBD1 matching 9 bases. Germline trimming cut 6 bases from V and 6 bases from J; bases unmatched to any gene: 3. The germline CDR1 and CDR2 sequences are SQVTM and ANQGSEA. The CDR3 is 11 amino acids. CDR3: CSVDRGAEQYF. CDR3 nucleotides: TGCAGCGTCGACAGGGGGGCCGAGCAGTACTTC.

The chain recombines TRBV6-5 with TRBJ2-2; the match to TRBD2 covers 7 bases. This CDR3 contains 14 residues. Trimming at V came to 5 bases and at J to 7 bases, leaving 7 bases not matched to a gene. Germline V lookup: CDR1 MNHEY, CDR2 SVGAGI. The CDR3 nucleotides read TGTGCCAGCAGTAGGGACTATTTTGACGGGGAGCTGTTTTTT. Residues: CASSRDYFDGELFF.

This clone was counted between two and nine times. The rearrangement links TRBV29-1 to TRBJ1-5, with unresolved D. CDR3 length: 13 residues. Germline V gene data show CDR1 as SQVTM and CDR2 as ANQGSEA. With 4 bases removed from V and 1 base from J, the gap between germline ends came to 8 bases. CDR3 residues: CSVGVESNQPQHF. The CDR3 region has the DNA TGCAGCGTTGGGGTGGAGAGCAATCAGCCCCAGCATTTT.

CDR3 protein: CASSISRTGNQPQHF. Here the CDR3 DNA reads TGTGCCAGTAGTATTTCCCGGACAGGTAATCAGCCCCAGCATTTT. The rearrangement joins TRBV19 to TRBJ1-5; 7 bases align to TRBD1. Trimming cost V 3 bases and J 4 bases; bases outside gene matches: 6. This CDR3 spans 15 amino acids. In germline, CDR1 is LNHDA, CDR2 SQIVND (reference sequence).

The chain links TRBV7-9 to TRBJ2-3, with a tentative D call TRBD2 (6 bases). The CDR3 is made up of 16 amino acids. Trimming removed 5 bases from V and 7 bases from J, with 22 bases in between. The germline V gene encodes CDR1 SEHNR and CDR2 FQNEAQ (reference sequence). Here the CDR3 reads CASSPGTLISTHTQYF. In DNA form, the CDR3 reads TGTGCCAGCAGCCCCGGGACTCTAATTAGCACGCATACGCAGTATTTT. The variable domain in full, with the rest retrieved from reference TRBV7-9 and TRBJ2-3, is DTGVSQNPRHKITKRGQNVTFRCDPISEHNRLYWYRQTLGQGPEFLTYFQNEAQLEKSRLLSDRFSAERPKGSFSTLEIQRTEQGDSAMYLCASSPGTLISTHTQYFGPGTRLTVL.

This rearrangement joins TRBV28 to TRBJ2-5, with TRBD1 identical over 10 bases. Germline-derived CDR1 and CDR2 are MDHEN and SYDVKM. With V trimmed by 9 bases and J by 5 bases, 6 bases remained unmatched. This CDR3 is 13 amino acids long. CDR3 region: CASSTGGRETQYF. The CDR3 DNA is TGTGCCAGTTCGACAGGGGGCAGGGAGACCCAGTACTTC.

This chain links TRBV2 with TRBJ1-1, with 8 nucleotides matching TRBD1. In germline, CDR1 is SNHLY, CDR2 FYNNEI. The trim removed 6 bases at V and 6 bases at J, leaving 6 bases unmatched. This CDR3 is built from 13 residues. CDR3 sequence reads: CASRSDRGPEAFF. CDR3 coding DNA: TGTGCCAGCAGATCCGACAGGGGCCCTGAAGCTTTCTTT.

The CDR3 loop is CASALGTVTDTQYF. The CDR3 coding sequence is TGTGCCAGCGCCTTAGGGACAGTTACAGATACGCAGTATTTT. The chain combines TRBV27 with TRBJ2-3; 7 bases align to TRBD1. Germline CDR1 and CDR2: MNHEY and SMNVEV (reference sequence). The CDR3 extends over 14 amino acids. V gave up 8 bases and J gave up 3 bases; unmatched junction bases: 8.